The 6 T cell receptor beta chains below all came from one sample that was sequenced in a study of low-dose radiotherapy and immunotherapy resistance in tumors. The time point here: before trial treatment. First-strand cDNA relied on TRAV- and TRBV-specific primers spanning alpha and beta chains. With a constant-region primer and a V-primer adapter, TCRs were subjected to approximately 21 PCR cycles of amplification. TCRdb re-derived calls from the reads in MiXCR, one entry per CDR3 protein. Of 75,000 to 95,000 distinct CDR3 sequences listed, more than 8% are singletons. Sequencing used PBMCs, obtained before treatment. The receptors come from a male donor with prostate cancer.

This clonotype was recorded at least ten times. V and J are TRBV7-2 and TRBJ1-6; D not resolved. V gave up 7 bases and J gave up 7 bases, with 11 bases separating them. The CDR3 extends over 13 amino acids. Germline V gives CDR1 SGHTA, CDR2 FQGNSA. DNA for the CDR3: TGTGCCAGCAACGGGTTCGGCAATTCACCCCTCCACTTT. Translated: CASNGFGNSPLHF. Full variable domain (rest looked up from reference TRBV7-2 and TRBJ1-6): GAGVSQSPSNKVTEKGKDVELRCDPISGHTALYWYRQSLGQGLEFLIYFQGNSAPDKSGLPSDRFSAERTGGSVSTLTIQRTQQEDSAVYLCASNGFGNSPLHFGNGTRLTVT.

This clonotype was seen repeatedly, ten times or more. The V call is TRBV20-1, the J call TRBJ2-4; 14 bases line up with TRBD2. The CDR3 runs 18 residues. CDR1 is DFQATT, CDR2 SNEGSKA, per germline (reference sequence). V lost 6 bases to trimming and J lost 1 base; unmatched junction nucleotides: 11. CDR3: CSAGRLAGGGAAKNIQYF. The CDR3 bases are TGCAGTGCGGGCCGACTAGCGGGAGGGGGGGCGGCCAAAAACATTCAGTACTTC.

This clonotype was recorded at least ten times. The rearrangement links TRBV7-6 to TRBJ2-2; tentative D call: TRBD1 (5 bases). V lost 0 bases and J lost 7, with 15 bases in between. There are 16 residues in the CDR3. Per germline, CDR1 SGHVS and CDR2 FNYEAQ. In nucleotides, the CDR3 is TGTGCCAGCAGCTTAGCGTCGGACATTTTACTCGGGGAGCTGTTTTTT. It encodes CASSLASDILLGELFF.

The rearrangement joins TRBV10-3 to TRBJ2-7; TRBD1 matches 8 bases. The V segment lost 3 bases and the J segment 6 bases; nucleotides outside the gene matches: 4. CDR3 length equals 13 residues. Germline lookup yields CDR1 ENHRY and CDR2 SYGVKD. The CDR3 DNA reads as TGTGCCATCAGTGACGGACAGGGAACCGAGCAGTACTTC. Translation gives CAISDGQGTEQYF.

This clonotype was seen many times. This sequence joins TRBV5-1 and TRBJ2-1, with 11 bases identical to TRBD2. After removal of 3 bases from V and 10 bases from J, the junction contained 3 bases not matched to a gene. The length of the CDR3 is 13 residues. Germline CDR1 and CDR2: SGHRS and YFSETQ. The CDR3 here is CASSSGTSGEQFF. The CDR3 nucleotides read TGCGCCAGCAGCTCGGGGACTAGCGGCGAGCAGTTCTTC.

In its sample, this clonotype was seen many times. The rearrangement joins TRBV5-1 to TRBJ2-5, with D maybe TRBD1 (6 bases). V was pared by 4 bases and J by 2 bases, with 12 bases between. CDR1 is SGHRS, CDR2 YFSETQ, per germline. The CDR3 is made up of 14 amino acids. The CDR3 sequence is CASSKTGVQETQYF. The CDR3 bases are TGCGCCAGCAGCAAGACAGGAGTTCAAGAGACCCAGTACTTC.